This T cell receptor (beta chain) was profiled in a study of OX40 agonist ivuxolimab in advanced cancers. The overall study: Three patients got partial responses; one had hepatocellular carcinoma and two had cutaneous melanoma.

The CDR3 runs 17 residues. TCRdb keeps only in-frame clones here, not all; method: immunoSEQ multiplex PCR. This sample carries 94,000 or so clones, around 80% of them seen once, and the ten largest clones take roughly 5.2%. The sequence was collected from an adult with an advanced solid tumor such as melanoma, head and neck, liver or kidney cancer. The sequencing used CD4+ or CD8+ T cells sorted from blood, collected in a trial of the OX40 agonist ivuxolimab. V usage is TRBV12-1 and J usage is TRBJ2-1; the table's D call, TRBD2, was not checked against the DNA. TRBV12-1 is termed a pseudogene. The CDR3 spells CASSCRGSGRPYNEQFF. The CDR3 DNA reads TGTGCCAGCAGTTGCCGGGGTAGCGGGCGCCCTTACAATGAGCAGTTCTTC.